The 5 T cell receptor beta chains below all came from one sample that was sequenced in a study of OX40 agonist ivuxolimab in advanced cancers. Method: immunoSEQ multiplex PCR; TCRdb's copy keeps in-frame clones and lacks some. The sample holds about 90,000 clones, more than 75% seen once. The material sequenced was CD4+ or CD8+ T cells sorted from blood, taken in a trial of the OX40 agonist ivuxolimab. The receptors were gathered from an adult with an advanced solid tumor such as melanoma, head and neck, liver or kidney cancer.

The gene calls are TRBV13 and TRBJ2-7; no reliable D call. Germline assignment: CDR1 PRHDT and CDR2 FYEKMQ (reference sequence). V was cut by 3 bases and J by 5 bases, with 17 bases left in between. This CDR3 has 15 residues. DNA for the CDR3: TGTGCCAGCAGCTTGAAACCTTCAGCTGGAAACGAGCAGTACTTC. Its protein product is CASSLKPSAGNEQYF.

The chain employs TRBV18 and TRBJ2-1; D is unresolved. Looked up from germline, CDR1 is KGHSH and CDR2 is LQKENI. The CDR3 is 14 residues long. V was cut by 5 bases and J by 6 bases, with 14 bases left in between. The CDR3 DNA reads as TGTGCCAGCTCAAAGTCCGCCCTAGGCAATGAGCAGTTCTTC. As protein: CASSKSALGNEQFF.

V and J are TRBV7-2 and TRBJ2-3, with TRBD1 matching 10 bases. From germline, CDR1 is SGHTA and CDR2 FQGNSA. The CDR3 runs to 14 residues. Losses at the gene ends were 9 bases for V and 7 bases for J; bases not matched to a gene: 10. CDR3 DNA sequence: TGTGCCAGTAAACCGGGACAGGGGATTTATACGCAGTATTTT. This codes for CASKPGQGIYTQYF.

V is TRBV5-1 and J is TRBJ1-1, with 8 bases lining up with TRBD1. The CDR3 has 15 residues. Germline values: CDR1 SGHRS, CDR2 YFSETQ. V dropped 4 bases and J dropped 1; count of bases not matched to a gene: 6. The CDR3 sequence: CASSPTGVKNTEAFF. In nucleotides, the CDR3 is TGCGCCAGCAGCCCGACAGGGGTAAAGAACACTGAAGCTTTCTTT.

J is TRBJ2-1 and V is TRBV20-1; weak D call: TRBD2 (6 bases). Germline V gene data show CDR1 as DFQATT and CDR2 as SNEGSKA (reference sequence). The ends were cut back, 7 bases at V and 3 bases at J, with 7 bases in the middle. This CDR3 has 11 residues. CDR3 region: CSVAVYNEQFF. The CDR3 bases are TGCAGTGTAGCGGTCTACAATGAGCAGTTCTTC.